The present T cell receptor (beta chain) was sequenced within a study of tumor-infiltrating lymphocytes in localized non-small cell lung cancer. V dropped 1 base and J dropped 6 bases, with 8 bases sitting between them. From germline, CDR1 is SGHAT and CDR2 FQNNGV. The CDR3 has 13 amino acids. TCRdb's copy holds only in-frame clones and misses some; the assay was immunoSEQ multiplex PCR. The data contain 9,500 to 15,000 clones, roughly three quarters of them singletons. Sequenced: uninvolved lung tissue not adjacent to the tumor. This rearrangement joins TRBV11-2 to TRBJ2-3; no firm D call. This clonotype originated in a human donor with non-small cell lung cancer. The CDR3 DNA reads TGTGCCAGCAGCTTAGGAGGATGGGATACGCAGTATTTT. Amino acid sequence: CASSLGGWDTQYF.